Here is one T cell receptor (beta chain) with its context. The PCR was carried out with 60 Vbeta primers and 13 Jbeta primers. As processed by the authors: A later analysis tallied tens of millions of unique TCR beta chains, some 12 million of them shared. The method was immunoSEQ multiplex PCR; TCRdb's version includes in-frame clones alone and lacks a portion of them. V, J and clone size reflect that table, while D and trimming were determined from the DNA. The sample's table shows about 160,000 clones. Germline CDR1 GTSNPN, CDR2 SVGIG (reference sequence). V lost 2 bases and J 6 bases, leaving 6 bases between the germline ends. The CDR3 loop spans 11 amino acids. This entry is derived from a study of cytomegalovirus exposure and HLA in healthy donors. Study-wide context: Ancestry clustering placed more than 65% of several hundred genotyped donors in the Caucasian-associated cluster.

Input material: PBMCs. This receptor was taken from a young man in good health and CMV-seronegative. The chain joins TRBV30 to TRBJ2-3; D call uncertain. The CDR3 sequence: CAWSLFDTQYF. The CDR3 DNA reads as TGTGCCTGGAGTCTTTTCGATACGCAGTATTTT.